Below are 11 T cell receptor beta chains sequenced from a single sample in a study of follicular helper T cells after annual influenza vaccination. Only in-frame clones appear in the TCRdb table, and some are missing; sequencing was by immunoSEQ multiplex PCR. The table has some 13,000 clones, 78% seen once; the top ten hold roughly 0.44%. Time point described: 2015-2016 season, pre-vaccination. Specimen: CXCR5- memory CD4+ T cells sorted from blood, collected on the day of influenza vaccination. The origin of the receptors is an adult who received the influenza vaccine.

This clone was seen more than once but under ten times. V usage is TRBV5-1 and J usage is TRBJ1-1, with D tentatively TRBD1 (5 bases). There are 15 residues in the CDR3. V dropped 1 base and J dropped 8 bases, with 18 bases sitting between them. Germline V gene sequence: CDR1 SGHRS, CDR2 YFSETQ. The CDR3 DNA sequence: TGCGCCAGCAGCTTGTCTGGGACCCGCTTACCAGAAGCTTTCTTT. Amino acids: CASSLSGTRLPEAFF.

The chain recombines TRBV5-1 with TRBJ2-3, with 7 bases matching TRBD1. The V segment lost 0 bases and the J segment 3 bases; nucleotides outside the gene matches: 7. Germline V gene lookup returns CDR1 SGHRS and CDR2 YFSETQ. There are 16 residues in the CDR3. The CDR3 reads CASSLVRTGVTDTQYF. In nucleotides, the CDR3 is TGCGCCAGCAGCTTGGTTCGGACAGGAGTTACAGATACGCAGTATTTT.

This sequence joins TRBV23-1 and TRBJ2-2; TRBD1 matches at 10 bases. TRBV23-1 is labeled an ORF, and its function is uncertain. V dropped 3 bases and J dropped 5; count of bases not matched to a gene: 12. This CDR3 comprises 18 residues. CDR3 in amino acids: CASSHRTGGRTSTGELFF. The CDR3 nucleotides are TGCGCCAGCAGTCACAGGACAGGGGGGCGTACCTCGACCGGGGAGCTGTTTTTT.

The J gene is TRBJ2-1, the V gene TRBV5-1, with TRBD2 identical over 7 bases. The germline V gene has CDR1 SGHRS and CDR2 YFSETQ. With 6 bases clipped from V and 2 bases from J, the junction kept 14 bases outside the gene matches. This CDR3 has 17 amino acids. Here the CDR3 reads CASTPLSNGGTYNEQFF. The CDR3 DNA follows: TGCGCCAGCACCCCTTTGTCGAACGGGGGGACCTACAATGAGCAGTTCTTC.

This chain connects TRBV5-1 to TRBJ1-6, with a possible D match to TRBD1 (5 bases). Per germline, CDR1 SGHRS and CDR2 YFSETQ. V lost 0 bases and J 10 bases, leaving 14 bases between the germline ends. The CDR3 has 15 amino acids. This CDR3 is CASSLAGSGRSPLHF. The CDR3 DNA is TGCGCCAGCAGCTTGGCCGGGTCAGGGCGGTCACCCCTCCACTTT.

The chain carries TRBV15 and TRBJ1-1; no clear D. Germline assignment: CDR1 LNHNV and CDR2 YYDKDF (reference sequence). Trimming took 1 base from V and 8 from J, leaving 8 bases between them. The CDR3 has 12 amino acids. As DNA, the CDR3 is TGTGCCACCAGCAGAGTATTAAAAGAAGCTTTCTTT. Translated, it gives CATSRVLKEAFF.

V usage is TRBV19 and J usage is TRBJ2-2; 7 nucleotides line up with TRBD1. The CDR3 has 14 residues. Looked up from germline, CDR1 is LNHDA and CDR2 is SQIVND (reference sequence). V lost 7 bases and J lost 2; bases outside the gene matches: 4. This chain's CDR3 is CASIRGPNTGELFF. The CDR3 bases are TGTGCCAGTATTAGGGGGCCCAACACCGGGGAGCTGTTTTTT.

Worth noting for this clone: An end of the junction does not agree with germline; a read error may underlie this. This rearrangement joins TRBV28 to TRBJ2-7, with 9 bases fitting TRBD1. CDR1 and CDR2 from the germline V gene are MDHEN and SYDVKM. CDR3 length: 13 amino acids. CDR3 amino acids: CASSLFSTGTGSF. CDR3 coding DNA: TGTGCCAGCAGTTTATTCTCTACCGGGACAGGGAGTTTC.

DNA of the CDR3: TGTGCCAGCAGCCAAGCCGCTCCGGACACCGGGGAGCTGTTTTTT. It encodes CASSQAAPDTGELFF. The V and J genes are TRBV4-2 and TRBJ2-2; D ambiguous. The ends were cut back, 1 base at V and 3 bases at J, with 9 bases in the middle. The CDR3 spans 15 residues. Germline values: CDR1 LGHNA, CDR2 YNFKEQ.

CDR3: CASSVATSLAGTETQYF. The DNA of the CDR3 is TGTGCCAGCAGCGTAGCTACTAGTCTAGCGGGTACAGAGACCCAGTACTTC. The chain combines TRBV9 with TRBJ2-5, with 8 nucleotides matching TRBD2. The germline CDR1 and CDR2 sequences are SGDLS and YYNGEE. The junction had 11 bases not matched to a gene; V was cut back by 0 bases and J by 4 bases. The CDR3 is made up of 17 amino acids.

The chain combines TRBV5-1 with TRBJ2-7, with 9 bases identical to TRBD2. J lost 7 bases, V lost 4 bases, and 15 bases had no gene match. Per germline, CDR1 SGHRS and CDR2 YFSETQ. The CDR3 runs 16 residues. CDR3 sequence: CASSRAGGTATREQYF. The CDR3 coding sequence is TGCGCCAGCAGCCGCGCGGGGGGGACAGCTACAAGAGAGCAGTACTTC.